Below are 20 T cell receptor beta chains sequenced from a single sample in a study of cytomegalovirus exposure and HLA in healthy donors. PCR involved 60 Vbeta and 13 Jbeta primers. Method: immunoSEQ multiplex PCR; TCRdb's copy keeps in-frame clones and lacks some. The table shows 130,000 or so clones, with roughly 87% occurring only once. Sequencing was done on a sample of PBMCs. The receptors shown here come from a woman younger than 35 in good health and CMV-seronegative.

The chain uses TRBV7-2 and TRBJ1-3; D gene uncertain. The CDR3 consists of 16 residues. In germline, CDR1 is SGHTA, CDR2 FQGNSA. Trimming took off 7 bases at V and 0 bases at J, with 16 bases between the two ends. The CDR3 loop reads CASTGSVLVSGNTIYF. The DNA for the CDR3 is TGTGCCAGCACCGGTAGCGTGTTGGTCTCTGGAAACACCATATATTTT.

The sample holds one count of this clone. The chain carries TRBV6-5 and TRBJ2-1; 7 bases match TRBD1. Germline CDR1 is MNHEY and CDR2 is SVGAGI. CDR3 length: 15 residues. V dropped 6 bases and J dropped 2; count of bases not matched to a gene: 7. The CDR3 nucleotides are TGTGCCAGCAGGGTCGACAGGGTCACCTACAATGAGCAGTTCTTC. It yields the protein CASRVDRVTYNEQFF.

The rearrangement joins TRBV19 to TRBJ2-7; 8 bases are a match to TRBD1. Germline CDR1 LNHDA, CDR2 SQIVND (reference sequence). This CDR3 comprises 15 residues. Trimming at V came to 2 bases and at J to 4 bases, leaving 7 bases not matched to a gene. The DNA of the CDR3 is TGTGCCAGTAGTATACACGCTGACAGGGGTTACGAGCAGTACTTC. Its protein product is CASSIHADRGYEQYF. The full variable domain, in which reference TRBV19 and TRBJ2-7 provide the parts outside the CDR3, is DGGITQSPKYLFRKEGQNVTLSCEQNLNHDAMYWYRQDPGQGLRLIYYSQIVNDFQKGDIAEGYSVSREKKESFPLTVTSAQKNPTAFYLCASSIHADRGYEQYFGPGTRLTVT.

This clone occurred a few times. The chain couples TRBV10-3 to TRBJ1-2; TRBD1 might be the D (5 bases). Germline V gene sequence: CDR1 ENHRY, CDR2 SYGVKD. V gave up 7 bases and J gave up 4 bases, with 13 bases separating them. The length of the CDR3 is 13 residues. Written as DNA, the CDR3 is TGTGCCATCAAAAGCGGGCAGGGCTATGGCTACACCTTC. It translates to CAIKSGQGYGYTF.

J is TRBJ1-1 and V is TRBV6-5; D uncertain. The CDR3 totals 15 residues. V was trimmed by 6 bases and J by 0 bases, leaving 14 bases between them. In germline, CDR1 is MNHEY, CDR2 SVGAGI. The CDR3 protein is CASSLHGVLNTEAFF. In DNA, the CDR3 is TGTGCCAGCAGCCTCCACGGAGTGTTGAACACTGAAGCTTTCTTT.

The chain recombines TRBV5-4 with TRBJ2-7, with D uncertain. The CDR3 has 15 amino acids. Germline V gene lookup returns CDR1 SGHNT and CDR2 YYREEE (reference sequence). The germline V and J ends were trimmed by 1 base and 0 bases, with 11 bases remaining between them. In DNA, the CDR3 is TGTGCCAGCAGCTTGTCGGCGGCCAGCTCCTACGAGCAGTACTTC. As protein: CASSLSAASSYEQYF.

The genes are TRBV19 and TRBJ1-1; 10 bases match TRBD1. Losses at the gene ends were 5 bases for V and 1 base for J; bases not matched to a gene: 1. CDR1 is LNHDA, CDR2 SQIVND, per germline (reference sequence). The length of the CDR3 is 14 residues. CDR3 sequence (DNA): TGTGCCAGTAGTCGGACAGGGGGGAACACTGAAGCTTTCTTT. It encodes CASSRTGGNTEAFF.

This clone was seen a single time. The chain carries TRBV27 and TRBJ1-1, with 7 positions matching TRBD1. V shed 2 bases and J 1 base; nucleotides not matched to a gene: 4. This CDR3 comprises 15 residues. Germline CDR1 reads MNHEY; CDR2 reads SMNVEV (reference sequence). The CDR3 nucleotides read TGTGCCAGCAGTTTACACAGGGGAAGGAACACTGAAGCTTTCTTT. Amino acid sequence: CASSLHRGRNTEAFF.

This clone came up a few times. The rearrangement joins TRBV23-1 to TRBJ1-3; D perhaps matches TRBD1 (5 bases). TRBV23-1 is recorded as an ORF, its role being uncertain. Trimming removed 0 bases at V and 0 bases at J, with 15 bases between. The CDR3 has 18 residues. The CDR3 coding sequence is TGCGCCAGCAGTCAATCGGGACTCAACAGGAACTCTGGAAACACCATATATTTT. It encodes CASSQSGLNRNSGNTIYF.

The chain recombines TRBV6-6 with TRBJ1-1; D uncertain. Germline lookup yields CDR1 MNHNY and CDR2 SVGAGI (reference sequence). The V gene lost 4 bases and the J gene lost 5 bases, with 8 bases spanning the gap. The CDR3 spans 12 residues. In DNA, the CDR3 is TGTGCCAGCAGTTCCACTACTACTGAAGCTTTCTTT. Residues: CASSSTTTEAFF.

Only one count was recorded for this clone. The chain has TRBV7-2 and TRBJ2-1; 7 bases are a match to TRBD2. This CDR3 has 15 amino acids. The V gene end was trimmed by 9 bases and the J gene end by 5 bases; junction bases not matched to a gene: 13. Germline V CDR1 and CDR2: SGHTA, FQGNSA. The CDR3 nucleotides are TGTGCCAGTAGGAGGGCGGGAGTATCGCACAATGAGCAGTTCTTC. Translation: CASRRAGVSHNEQFF.

The V call is TRBV10-3, the J call TRBJ1-1, with no clear D. CDR1 ENHRY and CDR2 SYGVKD come from the germline V gene. The V gene lost 3 bases and the J gene lost 9 bases, with 11 bases spanning the gap. The length of the CDR3 is 12 residues. In DNA, the CDR3 is TGTGCCATCAGTGATTCACTCCCCAAAGCTTTCTTT. This sequence encodes CAISDSLPKAFF.

For the CDR3, the DNA is TGCAGCGTTAAAGGGACAGGGGGCGCGGGTAACTATGGCTACACCTTC. It yields the protein CSVKGTGGAGNYGYTF. The chain recombines TRBV29-1 with TRBJ1-2; 12 nucleotides match TRBD1. Germline CDR1 SQVTM, CDR2 ANQGSEA. Trimming removed 5 bases from V and 1 base from J; junction bases left unmatched: 8. The CDR3 covers 16 residues.

This clone turned up a few times. The J gene is TRBJ1-1, the V gene TRBV9, with 9 bases identical to TRBD1. Per the germline V gene, CDR1 is SGDLS and CDR2 is YYNGEE. The junction had 9 bases not matched to a gene; V was cut back by 9 bases and J by 6 bases. This CDR3 comprises 13 residues. CDR3 sequence: CATQQGAAAEAFF. The CDR3 region has the DNA TGTGCCACACAACAGGGGGCGGCGGCTGAAGCTTTCTTT.

DNA for the CDR3: TGTGCCAGCAGCCAACGAGGGTCGGGGAGCTCCTACGAGCAGTACTTC. This encodes CASSQRGSGSSYEQYF. J is TRBJ2-7 and V is TRBV4-2, with a weak D call TRBD2 (5 bases). The CDR3 has 16 residues. Trimming removed 2 bases at V and 0 bases at J, with 14 bases between. Germline CDR1 LGHNA, CDR2 YNFKEQ.

V and J are TRBV2 and TRBJ2-7, with D possibly matching TRBD2 (5 bases). V lost 6 bases and J 7 bases, leaving 13 bases between the germline ends. CDR3 length equals 12 residues. Per the germline V gene, CDR1 is SNHLY and CDR2 is FYNNEI. The CDR3, as DNA: TGTGCCAGCAGCTTACTTAGAGGGGAGCAGTACTTC. Translated, it gives CASSLLRGEQYF.

This chain connects TRBV5-4 to TRBJ2-7, with 9 nucleotides matching TRBD1. Trimming at V came to 3 bases and at J to 6 bases, leaving 7 bases not matched to a gene. CDR1 is SGHNT, CDR2 YYREEE, per germline (reference sequence). This CDR3 is built from 14 residues. CDR3 sequence: CASSSSGTGLEQYF. Written as DNA, the CDR3 is TGTGCCAGCAGCTCCTCCGGGACAGGGCTCGAGCAGTACTTC.

V gene TRBV2 combines with J gene TRBJ1-5; possible D gene TRBD1, 5 bases. The germline V and J ends were trimmed by 4 bases and 7 bases, with 14 bases remaining between them. The germline gives CDR1 SNHLY, CDR2 FYNNEI. This CDR3 has 14 amino acids. This chain's CDR3 is CASSVEQGDQPQHF. The DNA for the CDR3 is TGTGCCAGCAGTGTTGAGCAGGGCGACCAGCCCCAGCATTTT.

This clone was seen a handful of times. J is TRBJ1-4 and V is TRBV5-1; unclear D gene. V lost 4 bases and J lost 5, with 12 bases in between. The CDR3 covers 14 residues. The germline gives CDR1 SGHRS, CDR2 YFSETQ. In DNA, the CDR3 is TGCGCCAGCAGCCGAGTGAGAGGGAATGAAAAACTGTTTTTT. Protein sequence: CASSRVRGNEKLFF.

This clone was counted once. The chain combines TRBV4-1 with TRBJ2-3; 12 bases line up with TRBD2. This CDR3 has 15 residues. The V gene end was trimmed by 4 bases and the J gene end by 4 bases; junction bases not matched to a gene: 3. Per the germline V gene, CDR1 is MGHRA and CDR2 is YSYEKL. The CDR3 loop is CASSLGTSGSDTQYF. CDR3 DNA: TGCGCCAGCAGCCTTGGGACTAGCGGGTCAGATACGCAGTATTTT.